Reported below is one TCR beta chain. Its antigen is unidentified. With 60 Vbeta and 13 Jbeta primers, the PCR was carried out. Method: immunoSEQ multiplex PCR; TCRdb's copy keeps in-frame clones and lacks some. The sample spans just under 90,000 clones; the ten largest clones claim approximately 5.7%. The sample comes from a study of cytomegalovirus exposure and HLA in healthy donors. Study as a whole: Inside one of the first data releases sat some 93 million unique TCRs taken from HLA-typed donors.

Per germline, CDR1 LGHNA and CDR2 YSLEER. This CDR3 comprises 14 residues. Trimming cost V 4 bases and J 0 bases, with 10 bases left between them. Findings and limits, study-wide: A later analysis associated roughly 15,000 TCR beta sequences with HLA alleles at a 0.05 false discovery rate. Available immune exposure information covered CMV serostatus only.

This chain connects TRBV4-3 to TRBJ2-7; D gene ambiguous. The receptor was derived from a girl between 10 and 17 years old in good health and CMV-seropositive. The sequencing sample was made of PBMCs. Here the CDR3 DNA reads TGCGCCAGCAGCCCGGGTCTGAGCTCCTACGAGCAGTACTTC. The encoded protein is CASSPGLSSYEQYF.